The 7 T cell receptor beta chains presented below share a single source sample, sequenced in a study of spatial heterogeneity in lung cancer. Study-level results: Mutation counts in tumors were tracked by counts of expanded intratumoral alpha and beta TCRs.

Time point described: sample taken at primary tumor resection. TCRdb itself ran the 5' RACE reads through MiXCR, one entry per CDR3 protein. The sample lists 5,000 to 6,500 distinct CDR3 sequences, roughly 3.9% seen once, with about a quarter in the top ten. The antigens of these receptors remain unknown. The sample consisted of lung tumor tissue, taken at surgery. The receptor set was obtained from a female donor with early-stage non-small cell lung cancer.

Many counts were recorded for this clonotype. This chain joins TRBV4-2 and TRBJ2-1, with D possibly TRBD2 on 6 matching bases. Deletions cut 4 bases from V and 8 bases from J, with 18 bases between. This CDR3 has 15 amino acids. Germline-derived CDR1 and CDR2 are LGHNA and YNFKEQ. In DNA, the CDR3 is TGTGCCAGCAGCCTAGACGGGACTCGTCAGGATGAGCAGTTCTTC. Its protein is CASSLDGTRQDEQFF.

In this sample, this clonotype turned up a few times. A much larger clone lies one base from this, so it may be a read error. The chain carries TRBV12-3 or TRBV12-4 and TRBJ1-2; TRBD1 is a possible D gene (6 bases). This CDR3 is 14 amino acids long. CDR3 nucleotides: TGTGCCAGCACCTCTTTGTGGGGGGCATATGGCTACAACTTC. Residues: CASTSLWGAYGYNF.

This clonotype is termed large. J is TRBJ2-1 and V is TRBV27; the D is unclear. The germline V gene has CDR1 MNHEY and CDR2 SMNVEV (reference sequence). The CDR3 consists of 14 residues. V lost 6 bases to trimming and J lost 8 bases, with 17 bases between them. CDR3 amino acids: CASRSLAWADEQFF. CDR3 nucleotides: TGTGCCAGCAGATCCTTGGCCTGGGCGGATGAGCAGTTCTTC.

This clonotype was recorded at least ten times. The CDR3 spells CASSEPAASRTPDTQYF. The CDR3 bases are TGTGCCAGCAGTGAACCGGCCGCGTCTAGAACCCCAGATACGCAGTATTTT. This sequence joins TRBV2 and TRBJ2-3; no definite D call. There are 17 residues in the CDR3. CDR1 is SNHLY and CDR2 is FYNNEI in the germline V gene. V shed 2 bases and J shed 4 bases, with 19 bases lying between them.

Turning to this clonotype: At one end the junction does not follow the germline gene, possibly because of a read error. The chain is built from TRBV10-3 and TRBJ1-4; 8 nucleotides align to TRBD1. The CDR3 loop spans 17 amino acids. Germline V gene lookup returns CDR1 ENHRY and CDR2 SYGVKD. The CDR3 DNA is TGTGCCATCGGTGATGACAGGGGAGGGGGCATTAATGAAAAACTGTTTTTT. Its protein product is CAIGDDRGGGINEKLFF.

This clonotype is medium-sized in the sample. This chain connects TRBV6-2 or TRBV6-3 to TRBJ2-4; 9 nucleotides line up with TRBD2. CDR3 length: 14 amino acids. CDR1 is MNHEY, CDR2 SVGEGT, per germline. V lost 2 bases, J lost 8 bases, and 4 bases stayed unmatched. The chain's CDR3 is CASSYVAGGHIQYF. The CDR3 DNA reads TGTGCCAGCAGTTACGTGGCGGGGGGGCACATTCAGTACTTC.

In its sample, this clonotype is medium-sized. This chain's CDR3 is CASSKGRGPNTGELFF. The DNA of the CDR3 is TGTGCCAGTAGTAAGGGGAGGGGACCGAACACCGGGGAGCTGTTTTTT. The chain uses TRBV19 and TRBJ2-2; TRBD2 aligns across 7 bases. Trimming took 4 bases from V and 0 from J; bases not matched to a gene: 5. The CDR3 totals 16 residues. Germline values: CDR1 LNHDA, CDR2 SQIVND (reference sequence).